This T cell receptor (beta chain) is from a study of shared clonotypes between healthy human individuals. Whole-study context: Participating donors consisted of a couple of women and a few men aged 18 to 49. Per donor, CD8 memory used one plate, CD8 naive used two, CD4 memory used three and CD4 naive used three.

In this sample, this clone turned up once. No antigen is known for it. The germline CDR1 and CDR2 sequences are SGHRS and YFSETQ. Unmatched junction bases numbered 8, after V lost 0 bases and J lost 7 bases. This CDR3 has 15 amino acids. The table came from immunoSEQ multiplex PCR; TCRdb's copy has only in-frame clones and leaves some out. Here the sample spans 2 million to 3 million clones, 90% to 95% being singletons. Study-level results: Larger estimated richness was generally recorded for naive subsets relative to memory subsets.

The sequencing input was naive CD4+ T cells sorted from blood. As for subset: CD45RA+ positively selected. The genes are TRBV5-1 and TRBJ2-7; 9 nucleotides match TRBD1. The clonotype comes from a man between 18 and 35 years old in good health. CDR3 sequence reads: CASSLATDRGREQYF. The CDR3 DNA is TGCGCCAGCAGCTTGGCCACGGACAGGGGAAGGGAGCAGTACTTC.